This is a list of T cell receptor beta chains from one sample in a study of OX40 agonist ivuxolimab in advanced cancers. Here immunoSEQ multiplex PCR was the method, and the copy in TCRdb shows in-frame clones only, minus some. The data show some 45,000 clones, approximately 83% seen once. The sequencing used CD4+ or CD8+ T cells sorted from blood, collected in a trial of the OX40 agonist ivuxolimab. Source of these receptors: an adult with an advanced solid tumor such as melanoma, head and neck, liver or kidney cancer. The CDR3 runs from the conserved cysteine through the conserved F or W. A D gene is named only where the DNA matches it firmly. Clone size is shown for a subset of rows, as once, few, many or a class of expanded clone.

cdr3_nt: TGTGCCAGCAGCTTAGCCGGACCGGGACACGAGCAGTACTTC
cdr3_aa: CASSLAGPGHEQYF
j_call: TRBJ2-7
d_call: -
clone_size: -
v_call: TRBV7-9

cdr3_nt: TGTGCCAGCAGCTCACCCTGGGGCACAGATACGCAGTATTTT
cdr3_aa: CASSSPWGTDTQYF
j_call: TRBJ2-3
d_call: -
clone_size: -
v_call: TRBV13

cdr3_nt: TGTGCCAGCAGGACCTGGGAATCCTCTTTCTTT
cdr3_aa: CASRTWESSFF
j_call: TRBJ1-1
d_call: -
clone_size: -
v_call: TRBV2

cdr3_nt: TGTGCCAGCAGTGACGTTGTCGGGGCCAACGTCCTGACTTTC
cdr3_aa: CASSDVVGANVLTF
j_call: TRBJ2-6
d_call: -
clone_size: -
v_call: TRBV6-4

cdr3_nt: TGCGCCAGCAGCTTGGCCGGACACTACGAGCAGTACTTC
cdr3_aa: CASSLAGHYEQYF
j_call: TRBJ2-7
d_call: -
clone_size: -
v_call: TRBV5-1

cdr3_nt: TGTGCCACCAAAGGTGTTGGGAACGAGCAGTACTTC
cdr3_aa: CATKGVGNEQYF
j_call: TRBJ2-7
d_call: -
clone_size: once
v_call: TRBV15

cdr3_nt: TGTGCCAGCAAGACGGGACTACAGGGCACCGGGGAGCTGTTTTTT
cdr3_aa: CASKTGLQGTGELFF
j_call: TRBJ2-2
d_call: -
clone_size: -
v_call: TRBV2

cdr3_nt: TGTGCCAGTAGGTTATGGGGGACTAATGAAAAACTGTTTTTT
cdr3_aa: CASRLWGTNEKLFF
j_call: TRBJ1-4
d_call: -
clone_size: -
v_call: TRBV19

cdr3_nt: TGTGCCAGCAGCCCTAGCGGGAGTTTTTCCAATGAGCAGTTCTTC
cdr3_aa: CASSPSGSFSNEQFF
j_call: TRBJ2-1
d_call: TRBD2
clone_size: -
v_call: TRBV7-9

cdr3_nt: TGTGCCAGCAGTTCCCAAGGGGCGGACACTGAAGCTTTCTTT
cdr3_aa: CASSSQGADTEAFF
j_call: TRBJ1-1
d_call: -
clone_size: -
v_call: TRBV2

cdr3_nt: TGTGCCAGCAGCACCTGGACAGGGCGTGAGCAGTACTTC
cdr3_aa: CASSTWTGREQYF
j_call: TRBJ2-7
d_call: TRBD1
clone_size: -
v_call: TRBV13

cdr3_nt: TGTGCCAGCAGTCAGGGGGCAGGGGGGTATGGCTACACCTTC
cdr3_aa: CASSQGAGGYGYTF
j_call: TRBJ1-2
d_call: TRBD1
clone_size: once
v_call: TRBV27

cdr3_nt: TGTGCCAGCAGCTTGGTGGCAGGGGGCTTCACTGAAGCTTTCTTT
cdr3_aa: CASSLVAGGFTEAFF
j_call: TRBJ1-1
d_call: TRBD1
clone_size: once
v_call: TRBV5-5

cdr3_nt: TGCGCCAGCAGCCAAGATGGACCTTCAGGGGCCAACGTCCTGACTTTC
cdr3_aa: CASSQDGPSGANVLTF
j_call: TRBJ2-6
d_call: -
clone_size: -
v_call: TRBV4-3

cdr3_nt: TGTGCCAGCAGTTTACGGGCCGGTTCACCCCTCCACTTT
cdr3_aa: CASSLRAGSPLHF
j_call: TRBJ1-6
d_call: -
clone_size: -
v_call: TRBV27

cdr3_nt: TGTGCCATCAGTGAGGGGACAGGGGTCTCCTACAATGAGCAGTTCTTC
cdr3_aa: CAISEGTGVSYNEQFF
j_call: TRBJ2-1
d_call: TRBD1
clone_size: -
v_call: TRBV10-3

cdr3_nt: TGTGCCAGCAGTCTCGCAGGACTAGCGGGAGTTCGGGAGCAGTACTTC
cdr3_aa: CASSLAGLAGVREQYF
j_call: TRBJ2-7
d_call: TRBD2
clone_size: -
v_call: TRBV28

cdr3_nt: TGTGCCAGCAGTTACATAGACTCTAACAATGAGCAGTTCTTC
cdr3_aa: CASSYIDSNNEQFF
j_call: TRBJ2-1
d_call: -
clone_size: -
v_call: TRBV6-6

cdr3_nt: TGTGCCAGCGGGCAGGGGGGAATATATGGCTACACCTTC
cdr3_aa: CASGQGGIYGYTF
j_call: TRBJ1-2
d_call: TRBD1
clone_size: -
v_call: TRBV6-5

cdr3_nt: TGTGCCAGCAGCCGTATGACACAGGGCAGTAGACGGAACACTGAAGCTTTCTTT
cdr3_aa: CASSRMTQGSRRNTEAFF
j_call: TRBJ1-1
d_call: -
clone_size: -
v_call: TRBV5-4

cdr3_nt: TGTGCCAGCAGCCAAGACGCAGTCGCATATGGCTACACCTTC
cdr3_aa: CASSQDAVAYGYTF
j_call: TRBJ1-2
d_call: -
clone_size: -
v_call: TRBV14

cdr3_nt: TGTGCCAGCAGCGTAGAAGCCGCAACTAATGAAAAACTGTTTTTT
cdr3_aa: CASSVEAATNEKLFF
j_call: TRBJ1-4
d_call: -
clone_size: -
v_call: TRBV5-4

cdr3_nt: TGTGCCAGCAGTGAATTTCGGGAGGACACTGAAGCTTTCTTT
cdr3_aa: CASSEFREDTEAFF
j_call: TRBJ1-1
d_call: -
clone_size: -
v_call: TRBV25-1

cdr3_nt: TGTGCCAGCAGTCGGGCAACCGGGGAGCTGTTTTTT
cdr3_aa: CASSRATGELFF
j_call: TRBJ2-2
d_call: -
clone_size: -
v_call: TRBV2

cdr3_nt: TGTGCCAGCACATGGACGGCTTCTTTCTACAATGAGCAGTTCTTC
cdr3_aa: CASTWTASFYNEQFF
j_call: TRBJ2-1
d_call: -
clone_size: -
v_call: TRBV11-2

cdr3_nt: TGTGCCAGCTCACCCGGCCTGACCTCTGGAAACACCATATATTTT
cdr3_aa: CASSPGLTSGNTIYF
j_call: TRBJ1-3
d_call: -
clone_size: -
v_call: TRBV18

cdr3_nt: TGTGCCAGCAGTTACGACAGGGGAGATGAAAAACTGTTTTTT
cdr3_aa: CASSYDRGDEKLFF
j_call: TRBJ1-4
d_call: TRBD1
clone_size: -
v_call: TRBV27

cdr3_nt: TGCGCCAGCAGGGCTGGTCCCGTCGGCCAAGAGACCCAGTACTTC
cdr3_aa: CASRAGPVGQETQYF
j_call: TRBJ2-5
d_call: -
clone_size: -
v_call: TRBV5-1

cdr3_nt: TGTGCCAGCAGCTTGGTGACGCAGGGGGACACTGAAGCTTTCTTT
cdr3_aa: CASSLVTQGDTEAFF
j_call: TRBJ1-1
d_call: TRBD1
clone_size: -
v_call: TRBV5-6

cdr3_nt: TGTGCCAGCAGTCTAGGCAGAAAAGAGACCCAGTACTTC
cdr3_aa: CASSLGRKETQYF
j_call: TRBJ2-5
d_call: -
clone_size: -
v_call: TRBV6-5

cdr3_nt: TGCGCCAGCACGAAGCTACTAGCGGGAGGATTGGGTACGCAGTATTTT
cdr3_aa: CASTKLLAGGLGTQYF
j_call: TRBJ2-3
d_call: TRBD2
clone_size: -
v_call: TRBV4-1

cdr3_nt: TGCGCCAGCAGTTCGACAGGGGGAAACACTGAAGCTTTCTTT
cdr3_aa: CASSSTGGNTEAFF
j_call: TRBJ1-1
d_call: TRBD1
clone_size: -
v_call: TRBV5-1

cdr3_nt: TGTGCCTCCACCGAGACCACAGATACGCAGTATTTT
cdr3_aa: CASTETTDTQYF
j_call: TRBJ2-3
d_call: -
clone_size: -
v_call: TRBV7-9

cdr3_nt: TGTGCCAGTACCCCACAAGGACAGACTTCTAAGAACACTGAAGCTTTCTTT
cdr3_aa: CASTPQGQTSKNTEAFF
j_call: TRBJ1-1
d_call: -
clone_size: -
v_call: TRBV19

cdr3_nt: TGTGCCAGCAGCACAGGGGGCATGAACACTGAAGCTTTCTTT
cdr3_aa: CASSTGGMNTEAFF
j_call: TRBJ1-1
d_call: TRBD1
clone_size: -
v_call: TRBV28

cdr3_nt: TGTGCCAGCAGGTTGACGGGGGGCAATCAGCCCCAGCATTTT
cdr3_aa: CASRLTGGNQPQHF
j_call: TRBJ1-5
d_call: -
clone_size: -
v_call: TRBV28

cdr3_nt: TGTGCCAGCATGGGGGACTATAGCACAGATACGCAGTATTTT
cdr3_aa: CASMGDYSTDTQYF
j_call: TRBJ2-3
d_call: TRBD2
clone_size: -
v_call: TRBV4-2

cdr3_nt: TGTGCCAGCAGCCCCGCCAGGGAAAACTATGGCTACACCTTC
cdr3_aa: CASSPARENYGYTF
j_call: TRBJ1-2
d_call: -
clone_size: -
v_call: TRBV7-9

cdr3_nt: TGCAGCGTCCTTTTAGCGGGAGATCGGGTCCTGGTACCTAACACCGGGGAGCTGTTTTTT
cdr3_aa: CSVLLAGDRVLVPNTGELFF
j_call: TRBJ2-2
d_call: TRBD2
clone_size: -
v_call: TRBV29-1

cdr3_nt: TGTGCCAGCAGGGGGACAGGGATCCCTACTGAAGCTTTCTTT
cdr3_aa: CASRGTGIPTEAFF
j_call: TRBJ1-1
d_call: TRBD1
clone_size: -
v_call: TRBV28

cdr3_nt: TGTGCCAGCAGTTATTGGGCAGGGGAGGGTAGCACTGAAGCTTTCTTT
cdr3_aa: CASSYWAGEGSTEAFF
j_call: TRBJ1-1
d_call: -
clone_size: -
v_call: TRBV6-5

cdr3_nt: TGTGCCAGCAAAACTAACTATGGCTACACCTTC
cdr3_aa: CASKTNYGYTF
j_call: TRBJ1-2
d_call: -
clone_size: -
v_call: TRBV19

cdr3_nt: TGTGCCAGTAACGGGACACCCAACAATGAGCAGTTCTTC
cdr3_aa: CASNGTPNNEQFF
j_call: TRBJ2-1
d_call: -
clone_size: -
v_call: TRBV19

cdr3_nt: TGTGCCAGCACCGGCAGTCTTGCCACCGGGGAGCTGTTTTTT
cdr3_aa: CASTGSLATGELFF
j_call: TRBJ2-2
d_call: -
clone_size: -
v_call: TRBV6-1

cdr3_nt: TGTGCCAGCAGTAGATTCGATGGACAGTTAATTAGCAATCAGCCCCAGCATTTT
cdr3_aa: CASSRFDGQLISNQPQHF
j_call: TRBJ1-5
d_call: -
clone_size: -
v_call: TRBV6-4

cdr3_nt: TGTGCCAGCAGCTTGGGGGCGGAGCATGGCTACACCTTC
cdr3_aa: CASSLGAEHGYTF
j_call: TRBJ1-2
d_call: -
clone_size: -
v_call: TRBV7-8

cdr3_nt: TGTGCCTGGGGACTCTGGGGGAGGGCCAATGAGCAGTTCTTC
cdr3_aa: CAWGLWGRANEQFF
j_call: TRBJ2-1
d_call: TRBD2
clone_size: few
v_call: TRBV30

cdr3_nt: TGCAGCGTTGAAGATAGCACAGTCGGGGAGCTGTTTTTT
cdr3_aa: CSVEDSTVGELFF
j_call: TRBJ2-2
d_call: -
clone_size: -
v_call: TRBV29-1

cdr3_nt: TGTGCCAGCAGTTTAAATCATTCACCCCTCCACTTT
cdr3_aa: CASSLNHSPLHF
j_call: TRBJ1-6
d_call: -
clone_size: -
v_call: TRBV28

cdr3_nt: TGTGCCAGCAGCCCCCAGGAGAGCAATCAGCCCCAGCATTTT
cdr3_aa: CASSPQESNQPQHF
j_call: TRBJ1-5
d_call: -
clone_size: -
v_call: TRBV6-5

cdr3_nt: TGTGCCTGGAGTGTACTACTGGGGAGTCATATCACAGATACGCAGTATTTT
cdr3_aa: CAWSVLLGSHITDTQYF
j_call: TRBJ2-3
d_call: -
clone_size: -
v_call: TRBV30

cdr3_nt: TGTGCCAGCAGCTTGACACAAAGCTCCTACAATGAGCAGTTCTTC
cdr3_aa: CASSLTQSSYNEQFF
j_call: TRBJ2-1
d_call: -
clone_size: -
v_call: TRBV5-6

cdr3_nt: TGCGCCAGCAGCTTGGTAGTAGATAAGAACACTGAAGCTTTCTTT
cdr3_aa: CASSLVVDKNTEAFF
j_call: TRBJ1-1
d_call: -
clone_size: -
v_call: TRBV5-1

cdr3_nt: TGTGCTAGTGGTTTAGGGACAGCGAGCCCTGAAGCTTTCTTT
cdr3_aa: CASGLGTASPEAFF
j_call: TRBJ1-1
d_call: TRBD1
clone_size: -
v_call: TRBV12-5

cdr3_nt: TGTGCCAGCAGCAAAGGGGACAGTTGGGGCTACACCTTC
cdr3_aa: CASSKGDSWGYTF
j_call: TRBJ1-2
d_call: -
clone_size: -
v_call: TRBV21-1

cdr3_nt: TGTGCCAGCACCTTGGGACAGAATCAGCCCCAGCATTTT
cdr3_aa: CASTLGQNQPQHF
j_call: TRBJ1-5
d_call: TRBD1
clone_size: -
v_call: TRBV6-4

cdr3_nt: TGTGCCAGTAGTCTTATCTGGACGGCCAGCAATCAGCCCCAGCATTTT
cdr3_aa: CASSLIWTASNQPQHF
j_call: TRBJ1-5
d_call: -
clone_size: -
v_call: TRBV19